What follows describes a single T cell receptor (beta chain). This specimen comes from a study of blood T cell repertoires in COVID-19. The wider study: Italy, Spain and the United States were the sources of the convalescent and acute COVID-19 samples. PBMCs, B-cell-depleted T cells, or T cells provided the cDNA or gDNA that made up the material.

V was cut by 6 bases and J by 6 bases, with 11 bases left in between. There are 13 residues in the CDR3. Germline V gives CDR1 SGHTA, CDR2 FQGNSA. Authors' methods: Amplification from reference gene primers served as the basis for estimated nucleated cell counts. Using immunoSEQ multiplex PCR, the repertoire was profiled, and TCRdb retains in-frame clones only, with some absent. V and J calls and clone size come straight from that table; D and trimming were deduced from the DNA. This table holds around 150,000 clones, 60% to 85% found once. The receptor's source is a man in his 70s with acute or convalescent COVID-19. The chain links TRBV7-2 to TRBJ2-2; D is perhaps TRBD2 (7 bases). The sequenced sample was peripheral blood. CDR3 bases: TGTGCCAGCAGTATAGGGGGGGCCGGGGAGCTGTTTTTT. Translation gives CASSIGGAGELFF.